These T cell receptor beta chains were read from a single sample in a study of PD-L1 blockade in urothelial cancer. Some clones are missing from TCRdb's copy, which holds only in-frame ones; the method was immunoSEQ multiplex PCR. Here the sample spans about 79,000 clones, around four fifths being singletons. Material: PBMCs, obtained around atezolizumab (anti-PD-L1) treatment. Every receptor here comes from a man aged 40-50 years with urothelial cancer. The CDR3 runs from the conserved cysteine through the conserved F or W. D genes are given only for firm matches. The size of a clone is reported for some rows only, either as once, few or many, or as a class for expanded clones.

J gene: TRBJ1-2; clone size: NA; V gene: TRBV28; D gene: TRBD1; CDR3 protein: CASMQGAVGYTF; CDR3 DNA: TGTGCCAGCATGCAGGGGGCAGTTGGCTACACCTTC
J gene: TRBJ2-1; clone size: NA; V gene: TRBV2; D gene: TRBD2; CDR3 protein: CASRPSGGNEQFF; CDR3 DNA: TGTGCCAGCAGACCTAGCGGCGGCAATGAGCAGTTCTTC
J gene: TRBJ2-3; clone size: NA; V gene: TRBV6-4; D gene: TRBD2; CDR3 protein: CASSVVAGIKGADTQYF; CDR3 DNA: TGTGCCAGCAGTGTGGTAGCGGGAATCAAGGGAGCAGATACGCAGTATTTT
J gene: TRBJ2-3; clone size: NA; V gene: TRBV7-2; D gene: TRBD2; CDR3 protein: CASSNAGGRATDTQYF; CDR3 DNA: TGTGCCAGCAGCAATGCGGGAGGTAGGGCCACAGATACGCAGTATTTT
J gene: TRBJ1-2; clone size: NA; V gene: TRBV27; D gene: NA; CDR3 protein: CASRADYGYTF; CDR3 DNA: TGTGCCAGCAGAGCCGACTATGGCTACACCTTC
J gene: TRBJ2-1; clone size: NA; V gene: TRBV5-1; D gene: TRBD1; CDR3 protein: CASSLKGDRNYNEQFF; CDR3 DNA: TGCGCCAGCAGCTTGAAGGGGGACAGAAACTACAATGAGCAGTTCTTC
J gene: TRBJ2-5; clone size: NA; V gene: TRBV25-1; D gene: NA; CDR3 protein: CASSVGGPETQYF; CDR3 DNA: TGTGCCAGCAGTGTCGGGGGACCAGAGACCCAGTACTTC
J gene: TRBJ1-1; clone size: NA; V gene: TRBV10-3; D gene: NA; CDR3 protein: CAISPGNTEAFF; CDR3 DNA: TGTGCCATCAGTCCCGGGAACACTGAAGCTTTCTTT
J gene: TRBJ1-1; clone size: NA; V gene: TRBV6-1; D gene: NA; CDR3 protein: CASFGLRNTEAFF; CDR3 DNA: TGTGCTTCGTTTGGGCTCCGAAACACTGAAGCTTTCTTT
J gene: TRBJ2-7; clone size: once; V gene: TRBV9; D gene: TRBD2; CDR3 protein: CASSAQREGLGEQYF; CDR3 DNA: TGTGCCAGCAGCGCGCAGCGGGAGGGCCTGGGAGAGCAGTACTTC
J gene: TRBJ2-7; clone size: NA; V gene: TRBV7-3; D gene: NA; CDR3 protein: CASSLAGGYEQYF; CDR3 DNA: TGTGCCAGCAGCTTAGCTGGCGGCTACGAGCAGTACTTC
J gene: TRBJ2-6; clone size: NA; V gene: TRBV7-3; D gene: TRBD1; CDR3 protein: CASSSQGAFSGANVLTF; CDR3 DNA: TGTGCCAGCAGCTCACAGGGGGCGTTCTCTGGGGCCAACGTCCTGACTTTC
J gene: TRBJ2-7; clone size: NA; V gene: TRBV6-4; D gene: TRBD1; CDR3 protein: CASSLQGGPSYEQYF; CDR3 DNA: TGTGCCAGCAGCCTACAGGGGGGCCCTTCCTACGAGCAGTACTTC
J gene: TRBJ1-1; clone size: NA; V gene: TRBV11-2; D gene: NA; CDR3 protein: CASTSGGPMNTEAFF; CDR3 DNA: TGTGCCAGCACTTCGGGGGGACCCATGAACACTGAAGCTTTCTTT
J gene: TRBJ2-7; clone size: NA; V gene: TRBV5-1; D gene: NA; CDR3 protein: CASSLWAGEYEQYF; CDR3 DNA: TGCGCCAGCAGCTTGTGGGCAGGGGAGTACGAGCAGTACTTC
J gene: TRBJ2-5; clone size: NA; V gene: TRBV5-1; D gene: TRBD2; CDR3 protein: CASSLVAGLAGETQYF; CDR3 DNA: TGCGCCAGCAGCTTGGTAGCGGGACTAGCCGGGGAGACCCAGTACTTC
J gene: TRBJ2-1; clone size: NA; V gene: TRBV29-1; D gene: NA; CDR3 protein: CGLDQGYNEQFF; CDR3 DNA: TGCGGGCTAGATCAGGGGTACAATGAGCAGTTCTTC
J gene: TRBJ2-7; clone size: NA; V gene: TRBV19; D gene: NA; CDR3 protein: CASSTSRVNEQYF; CDR3 DNA: TGTGCCAGTAGTACCTCCCGGGTCAACGAGCAGTACTTC
J gene: TRBJ1-5; clone size: few; V gene: TRBV7-2; D gene: NA; CDR3 protein: CASSARTAGHNQPQHF; CDR3 DNA: TGTGCCAGCAGCGCTCGGACAGCGGGGCACAATCAGCCCCAGCATTTT
J gene: TRBJ2-3; clone size: many; V gene: TRBV30; D gene: NA; CDR3 protein: CAWSPGTDTQYF; CDR3 DNA: TGTGCCTGGAGCCCGGGCACAGATACGCAGTATTTT
J gene: TRBJ2-4; clone size: NA; V gene: TRBV21-1; D gene: NA; CDR3 protein: CASSERGGTLGPSKNIQYF; CDR3 DNA: TGTGCCAGCAGCGAGAGGGGTGGGACTCTGGGTCCTAGCAAAAACATTCAGTACTTC
J gene: TRBJ2-7; clone size: once; V gene: TRBV5-1; D gene: TRBD2; CDR3 protein: CASSKGGSRGEQYF; CDR3 DNA: TGCGCCAGCAGTAAGGGCGGGAGCCGGGGCGAGCAGTACTTC
J gene: TRBJ1-3; clone size: few; V gene: TRBV9; D gene: NA; CDR3 protein: CASSVGTFGNTIYF; CDR3 DNA: TGTGCCAGCAGCGTAGGGACTTTTGGAAACACCATATATTTT
J gene: TRBJ2-7; clone size: NA; V gene: TRBV28; D gene: NA; CDR3 protein: CASSTGISYEQYF; CDR3 DNA: TGTGCCAGCTCGACAGGTATCTCCTACGAGCAGTACTTC
J gene: TRBJ2-2; clone size: NA; V gene: TRBV13; D gene: TRBD1; CDR3 protein: CASSPGGANTGELFF; CDR3 DNA: TGTGCCAGCAGCCCAGGGGGCGCGAACACCGGGGAGCTGTTTTTT
J gene: TRBJ2-5; clone size: NA; V gene: TRBV29-1; D gene: TRBD2; CDR3 protein: CSVEGLAGGEETQYF; CDR3 DNA: TGCAGCGTTGAGGGACTAGCGGGAGGGGAAGAGACCCAGTACTTC
J gene: TRBJ2-3; clone size: NA; V gene: TRBV25-1; D gene: NA; CDR3 protein: CASGETSSTDTQYF; CDR3 DNA: TGTGCCAGCGGGGAGACCTCTAGCACAGATACGCAGTATTTT
J gene: TRBJ1-1; clone size: NA; V gene: TRBV9; D gene: NA; CDR3 protein: CASSVVQGTEAFF; CDR3 DNA: TGTGCCAGCAGCGTGGTGCAGGGTACTGAAGCTTTCTTT
J gene: TRBJ1-5; clone size: NA; V gene: TRBV7-9; D gene: NA; CDR3 protein: CASSFGQLKNQPQHF; CDR3 DNA: TGTGCCAGCAGCTTCGGACAGCTAAAAAATCAGCCCCAGCATTTT
J gene: TRBJ2-1; clone size: NA; V gene: TRBV4-3; D gene: NA; CDR3 protein: CASSQDRGGGEQFF; CDR3 DNA: TGCGCCAGCAGCCAAGACCGGGGAGGGGGTGAGCAGTTCTTC
J gene: TRBJ1-1; clone size: NA; V gene: TRBV30; D gene: NA; CDR3 protein: CAWSPTLNTEAFF; CDR3 DNA: TGTGCCTGGAGTCCCACTCTGAACACTGAAGCTTTCTTT
J gene: TRBJ2-2; clone size: NA; V gene: TRBV7-9; D gene: NA; CDR3 protein: CASSLGGTGELFF; CDR3 DNA: TGTGCCAGCAGCTTAGGAGGGACCGGGGAGCTGTTTTTT
J gene: TRBJ2-3; clone size: NA; V gene: TRBV2; D gene: TRBD2; CDR3 protein: CASSERAGGPGTDTQYF; CDR3 DNA: TGTGCCAGCAGTGAGAGAGCGGGAGGGCCCGGCACAGATACGCAGTATTTT
J gene: TRBJ2-7; clone size: NA; V gene: TRBV6-1; D gene: TRBD2; CDR3 protein: CASSGSGSLDEQYF; CDR3 DNA: TGTGCCAGCAGTGGTAGCGGGAGTCTCGACGAGCAGTACTTC
J gene: TRBJ1-1; clone size: NA; V gene: TRBV5-4; D gene: TRBD1; CDR3 protein: CASSISRDRVWHTEAFF; CDR3 DNA: TGTGCCAGCAGCATATCCCGGGACAGGGTTTGGCACACTGAAGCTTTCTTT
J gene: TRBJ2-7; clone size: NA; V gene: TRBV28; D gene: TRBD1; CDR3 protein: CATSTGQSYEQYF; CDR3 DNA: TGTGCCACCTCGACAGGGCAGTCCTACGAGCAGTACTTC
J gene: TRBJ2-7; clone size: NA; V gene: TRBV29-1; D gene: NA; CDR3 protein: CSVFDRSYEQYF; CDR3 DNA: TGCAGCGTTTTCGACAGGTCCTACGAGCAGTACTTC
J gene: TRBJ2-7; clone size: NA; V gene: TRBV9; D gene: TRBD2; CDR3 protein: CASSASGRSHEQYF; CDR3 DNA: TGTGCCAGCAGCGCTAGCGGGAGGTCCCACGAGCAGTACTTC
J gene: TRBJ2-1; clone size: NA; V gene: TRBV18; D gene: NA; CDR3 protein: CASSPGGSGNYNEQFF; CDR3 DNA: TGTGCCAGCTCACCCGGAGGCAGCGGCAACTACAATGAGCAGTTCTTC
J gene: TRBJ2-7; clone size: NA; V gene: TRBV27; D gene: NA; CDR3 protein: CASSLPDSSYEQYF; CDR3 DNA: TGTGCCAGCAGTTTACCCGATAGCTCCTACGAGCAGTACTTC
J gene: TRBJ1-2; clone size: NA; V gene: TRBV4-3; D gene: NA; CDR3 protein: CASSQDGGGTDGYTF; CDR3 DNA: TGCGCCAGCAGCCAAGATGGGGGGGGGACGGATGGCTACACCTTC